These 8 T cell receptor beta chains originate from one sample sequenced in a study of T cells in localized non-small cell lung cancer (dated by TCRdb to 2019 to 2021). The method behind the library was the immunoSEQ multiplex PCR assay. TCRdb provides this immuneACCESS table in a form limited to in-frame rearrangements. Some clones are lacking; in checked studies, under half of them reflect an unresolved V gene, and why the rest are absent is not known. Recorded for this sample are nearly 25,000 clones; more than 90% of them occurred a single time. In total, the top ten clones hold around 15% of the sample. Specimen: peripheral blood, collected before any cancer treatment. Every receptor here comes from a man aged 40 to 75 with stage III squamous cell lung carcinoma.

The rearrangement joins TRBV5-4 to TRBJ1-4; tentatively, D is TRBD1 (6 bases). The ends were cut back, 0 bases at V and 3 bases at J, with 12 bases in the middle. The CDR3 is 16 residues long. Germline V lookup: CDR1 SGHNT, CDR2 YYREEE (reference sequence). CDR3 protein: CASSLDRVKANEKLFF. CDR3 bases: TGTGCCAGCAGCTTGGACAGGGTAAAGGCTAATGAAAAACTGTTTTTT.

The rearrangement links TRBV4-1 to TRBJ2-4; TRBD1 agrees at 9 bases. The trim removed 2 bases at V and 2 bases at J, leaving 7 bases unmatched. The CDR3 is 17 residues long. CDR1 and CDR2 (germline): MGHRA, YSYEKL. The CDR3 DNA sequence: TGCGCCAGCAGCCAAACCCGACAGGGGGAGTCCAAAAACATTCAGTACTTC. It encodes CASSQTRQGESKNIQYF.

V usage is TRBV5-1 and J usage is TRBJ2-5, with D maybe TRBD2 (5 bases). The germline CDR1 and CDR2 sequences are SGHRS and YFSETQ. V gave up 3 bases and J gave up 7 bases, with 10 bases separating them. This CDR3 has 12 residues. The CDR3 sequence: CASSSNRGTQYF. The CDR3 bases are TGCGCCAGCAGCTCCAACCGGGGGACCCAGTACTTC.

This chain connects TRBV5-5 to TRBJ1-4; 9 bases are a match to TRBD1. CDR3 length: 15 residues. Germline assignment: CDR1 SGHKS and CDR2 YYEKEE (reference sequence). With 4 bases clipped from V and 3 bases from J, the junction kept 4 bases outside the gene matches. Written as DNA, the CDR3 is TGTGCCAGCAGCATACAGGGGGCAGCTAATGAAAAACTGTTTTTT. Translating it yields CASSIQGAANEKLFF.

V gene TRBV28 combines with J gene TRBJ2-5, with D maybe TRBD1 (5 bases). The CDR3 loop spans 15 amino acids. Germline V gene data show CDR1 as MDHEN and CDR2 as SYDVKM. V was cut by 1 base and J by 2 bases, with 11 bases left in between. For the CDR3, the DNA is TGTGCCAGCAGTTTATTTAATAACAGGCAAGAGACCCAGTACTTC. Translating it yields CASSLFNNRQETQYF. The full variable domain, its missing parts supplied by reference TRBV28 and TRBJ2-5, is DVKVTQSSRYLVKRTGEKVFLECVQDMDHENMFWYRQDPGLGLRLIYFSYDVKMKEKGDIPEGYSVSREKKERFSLILESASTNQTSMYLCASSLFNNRQETQYFGPGTRLLVL.

This clone was seen just once. This chain joins TRBV6-5 and TRBJ2-7; 7 positions agree with TRBD1. Germline CDR1 and CDR2: MNHEY and SVGAGI. The CDR3 sequence is 12 residues long. V lost 6 bases and J lost 4; bases outside the gene matches: 3. CDR3 sequence reads: CASRSQGYEQYF. The DNA of the CDR3 is TGTGCCAGCAGATCACAGGGGTACGAGCAGTACTTC.

On this clone: The junction and the germline gene differ at one end; a read error may be behind it. The CDR3 nucleotides are TGTGCCAGCAGAACTCAGGGGGCGAGTGGCTACAACTTC. Protein product: CASRTQGASGYNF. This chain connects TRBV2 to TRBJ1-2; TRBD1 aligns across 8 bases. CDR1 is SNHLY and CDR2 is FYNNEI in the germline V gene. CDR3 size: 13 residues. The full variable domain, rest sourced from reference TRBV2 and TRBJ1-2, is EPEVTQTPSHQVTQMGQEVILRCVPISNHLYFYWYRQILGQKVEFLVSFYNNEISEKSEIFDDQFSVERPDGSNFTLKIRSTKLEDSAMYFCASRTQGASGYNFGSGTRLTVV.

V is TRBV15 and J is TRBJ1-2; D uncertain. The CDR3 totals 15 residues. Looked up from germline, CDR1 is LNHNV and CDR2 is YYDKDF (reference sequence). Trimming shortened V by 0 bases and J by 4 bases, and 12 bases separated the two germline ends. The CDR3 loop is CATSRDYGRIYGYTF. In nucleotides, the CDR3 is TGTGCCACCAGCAGAGATTACGGCAGAATCTATGGCTACACCTTC.